These 32 T cell receptor beta chains were all obtained from the same sample, sequenced in a study of T cell responses to AZD1222 COVID-19 vaccine. Libraries were prepared by immunoSEQ multiplex PCR; TCRdb keeps only in-frame clonotypes and omits some of them. Among 150,000 to 200,000 clones, over 90% were seen once, and the ten largest hold around 4%. The starting material was peripheral blood, obtained on day 0 of AZD1222 vaccination. The receptors derive from an adult in good health.

The chain is built from TRBV7-6 and TRBJ2-5; TRBD2 might be the D (5 bases). CDR1 and CDR2 (germline): SGHVS, FNYEAQ. The CDR3 has 13 amino acids. Trimming shortened V by 4 bases and J by 5 bases, and 11 bases separated the two germline ends. CDR3 DNA sequence: TGTGCCAGCAGCTACGGGGAGCCTGAGACCCAGTACTTC. It translates to CASSYGEPETQYF.

The chain couples TRBV6-5 to TRBJ2-1, with a weak D call TRBD2 (5 bases). The CDR3 sequence is 15 residues long. Trimming took off 4 bases at V and 6 bases at J, with 16 bases between the two ends. Germline lookup yields CDR1 MNHEY and CDR2 SVGAGI. DNA for the CDR3: TGTGCCAGCAGTTCCTTCGGAGAGGGCCGCAATGAGCAGTTCTTC. It translates to CASSSFGEGRNEQFF.

The V gene is TRBV18, the J gene TRBJ2-1; the D gene could be TRBD1 or TRBD2 (5 bases each). From germline, CDR1 is KGHSH and CDR2 LQKENI. The CDR3 spans 15 residues. Trimming removed 3 bases from V and 4 bases from J, with 13 bases in between. The CDR3 region is CASSPGVSIYNEQFF. DNA for the CDR3: TGTGCCAGCTCACCGGGGGTGTCGATTTACAATGAGCAGTTCTTC.

The count of this clone is one. The rearrangement joins TRBV3-1 (or the pseudogene TRBV3-2) to TRBJ1-1, with a tentative D call TRBD1 (6 bases). The CDR3 is 14 amino acids. Germline V gene data show CDR1 as LGHDT and CDR2 as YNNKEL (reference sequence). V was pared by 3 bases and J by 1 base, with 9 bases between. CDR3 protein: CASSHGGRNTEAFF. The CDR3 DNA reads as TGTGCCAGCAGCCACGGGGGCAGGAACACTGAAGCTTTCTTT.

This clone has more than one count but fewer than ten. V usage is TRBV10-3 and J usage is TRBJ1-5, with unresolved D. This CDR3 is built from 15 residues. Trimming left V 3 bases short and J 1 base short, with 10 bases between. Germline V gives CDR1 ENHRY, CDR2 SYGVKD. CDR3 protein: CAISDWEGSNQPQHF. In nucleotides, the CDR3 is TGTGCCATCAGTGATTGGGAGGGCAGCAATCAGCCCCAGCATTTT.

This rearrangement joins TRBV7-9 to TRBJ1-2, with D maybe TRBD1 (5 bases). Between the trimmed V and J ends, which lost 4 bases and 5 bases, there was a span of 14 bases. This CDR3 spans 14 amino acids. Germline CDR1 is SEHNR and CDR2 is FQNEAQ (reference sequence). CDR3 residues: CASSSTGTNYGYTF. Written as DNA, the CDR3 is TGTGCCAGCAGCTCCACCGGGACCAATTATGGCTACACCTTC.

This chain joins TRBV19 and TRBJ1-2; D uncertain. V was shortened by 6 bases and J by 3 bases, with 14 bases between the two germline ends. Germline CDR1 reads LNHDA; CDR2 reads SQIVND (reference sequence). The CDR3 runs to 14 residues. DNA for the CDR3: TGTGCCAGTAGGGCTCTAGTCACCTACTATGGCTACACCTTC. Translating it yields CASRALVTYYGYTF.

This chain uses TRBV7-6 with TRBJ2-1; 11 bases fit TRBD2. This CDR3 is built from 15 residues. Germline assignment: CDR1 SGHVS and CDR2 FNYEAQ. The J segment lost 7 bases and the V segment lost 5 bases, leaving 7 bases of the junction unmatched. The CDR3, as DNA: TGTGCCAGCAGCGTAGGGACTAGCGGATCAAATGAGCAGTTCTTC. Protein sequence: CASSVGTSGSNEQFF.

This chain links TRBV11-2 with TRBJ2-7; 10 bases fit TRBD1. Trimming took 5 bases from V and 3 from J; bases not matched to a gene: 7. The CDR3 covers 15 residues. Germline CDR1 SGHAT, CDR2 FQNNGV. The CDR3 sequence is CASSPGTGAYYEQYF. In nucleotides, the CDR3 is TGTGCCAGCAGCCCCGGGACAGGGGCCTACTACGAGCAGTACTTC.

The chain carries TRBV6-5 and TRBJ1-3; D uncertain. The germline CDR1 and CDR2 sequences are MNHEY and SVGAGI. Trimming removed 8 bases from V and 1 base from J, with 12 bases in between. The CDR3 consists of 14 residues. The CDR3 nucleotides are TGTGCCAGCCATGGAGCCTTGTCTGGAAACACCATATATTTT. It codes for CASHGALSGNTIYF.

The V call is TRBV25-1, the J call TRBJ2-7; D is perhaps TRBD1 or TRBD2 (6 bases each). Germline loops: CDR1 MGHDK, CDR2 SYGVNS. Trimming stripped 6 bases from V and 4 bases from J, with 13 bases between. The CDR3 runs to 13 residues. CDR3 sequence reads: CASRGGLRYEQYF. The DNA of the CDR3 is TGTGCCAGCAGAGGGGGGCTAAGGTACGAGCAGTACTTC.

Turning to this clone: Germline is not matched at one junction end, which may reflect a read error. The chain links TRBV19 to TRBJ2-7; TRBD1 matches 10 bases. Germline V gene sequence: CDR1 LNHDA, CDR2 SQIVND (reference sequence). This CDR3 comprises 15 residues. The CDR3 region is CASSIDRGPTYEQYF. In nucleotides, the CDR3 is TGTGCCAGTAGCATAGACAGGGGGCCTACCTACGAGCAGTACTTC.

This clone was recorded only once. The chain employs TRBV5-6 and TRBJ1-6; no clear D gene. Trimming pared 0 bases from V and 8 bases from J, leaving 6 bases between. The V gene's germline CDR1 is SGHDT and CDR2 YYEEEE. CDR3 size: 13 residues. This chain's CDR3 is CASSLGPDSPLHF. The CDR3 coding sequence is TGTGCCAGCAGCTTGGGCCCGGATTCACCCCTCCACTTT.

The chain carries TRBV29-1 and TRBJ2-7; D is ambiguous. V lost 5 bases, J lost 5 bases, and 10 bases lay in between. This CDR3 spans 11 amino acids. CDR1 is SQVTM, CDR2 ANQGSEA, per germline. CDR3 sequence reads: CSVLRFNEQYF. DNA of the CDR3: TGCAGCGTTTTAAGGTTCAACGAGCAGTACTTC.

V usage is TRBV24-1 and J usage is TRBJ2-5; D unresolved. V was pared by 5 bases and J by 2 bases, with 23 bases between. From germline, CDR1 is KGHDR and CDR2 SFDVKD. The CDR3 contains 18 residues. This CDR3 reads CATSVYATLTTPQETQYF. CDR3 in DNA: TGTGCCACCAGTGTCTATGCAACCCTTACCACCCCACAAGAGACCCAGTACTTC.

The V gene is TRBV5-1, the J gene TRBJ1-1, with 7 bases identical to TRBD1. Per germline, CDR1 SGHRS and CDR2 YFSETQ. V dropped 2 bases and J dropped 1; count of bases not matched to a gene: 5. This CDR3 is built from 15 residues. CDR3 sequence reads: CASSFTGAANTEAFF. CDR3 nucleotides: TGCGCCAGCAGCTTCACAGGGGCTGCGAACACTGAAGCTTTCTTT.

The gene calls are TRBV7-8 and TRBJ2-5; no definite D call. CDR3 length: 17 residues. Germline values: CDR1 SGHVS, CDR2 FQNEAQ. V was trimmed by 8 bases and J by 5 bases, leaving 27 bases between them. The CDR3 region has the DNA TGTGCCAGCTTCGCCGCCCGGATCGCCGTTCTGGGGGAGACCCAGTACTTC. Translating gives CASFAARIAVLGETQYF.

J is TRBJ2-1 and V is TRBV5-1; D is unresolved. The V end lost 0 bases, the J end lost 4 bases, and 17 bases lay between the germline ends. The germline CDR1 and CDR2 sequences are SGHRS and YFSETQ. This CDR3 has 17 amino acids. CDR3 in DNA: TGCGCCAGCAGCTTGGCGGGCGGACCAAAGCATTACAATGAGCAGTTCTTC. Protein product: CASSLAGGPKHYNEQFF. Full variable domain (rest looked up from reference TRBV5-1 and TRBJ2-1): KAGVTQTPRYLIKTRGQQVTLSCSPISGHRSVSWYQQTPGQGLQFLFEYFSETQRNKGNFPGRFSGRQFSNSRSEMNVSTLELGDSALYLCASSLAGGPKHYNEQFFGPGTRLTVL.

CDR3 loop: CAIQGVDGYGYTF. The CDR3 DNA reads TGTGCCATCCAAGGGGTTGATGGCTATGGCTACACCTTC. The chain employs TRBV10-3 and TRBJ1-2, with a tentative D call TRBD1 (5 bases). Trimming took 8 bases from V and 4 from J, leaving 14 bases between them. Germline V gives CDR1 ENHRY, CDR2 SYGVKD. This CDR3 is built from 13 residues.

V is TRBV7-6 and J is TRBJ2-3, with 14 bases matching TRBD2. Per the germline V gene, CDR1 is SGHVS and CDR2 is FNYEAQ. The CDR3 extends over 18 amino acids. The V segment lost 3 bases and the J segment 4 bases; nucleotides outside the gene matches: 9. The CDR3 DNA is TGTGCCAGCAGCTTGAGGGGACTAGCGGGGGAGGGGCCAGATACGCAGTATTTT. This sequence encodes CASSLRGLAGEGPDTQYF.

The chain links TRBV18 to TRBJ2-3; 11 nucleotides line up with TRBD1. Germline CDR1 and CDR2: KGHSH and LQKENI. The CDR3 extends over 15 amino acids. V lost 3 bases and J lost 4; bases outside the gene matches: 3. The CDR3 sequence: CASSPPGQGADTQYF. CDR3 in DNA: TGTGCCAGCTCACCGCCGGGACAGGGGGCAGATACGCAGTATTTT. The full variable domain, rest sourced from reference TRBV18 and TRBJ2-3, is NAGVMQNPRHLVRRRGQEARLRCSPMKGHSHVYWYRQLPEEGLKFMVYLQKENIIDESGMPKERFSAEFPKEGPSILRIQQVVRGDSAAYFCASSPPGQGADTQYFGPGTRLTVL.

The V and J genes are TRBV6-5 and TRBJ1-5; D gene unclear. Germline V gene sequence: CDR1 MNHEY, CDR2 SVGAGI. With 7 bases removed from V and 7 bases from J, the gap between germline ends came to 14 bases. This CDR3 comprises 13 residues. CDR3 sequence (DNA): TGTGCCAGCATTAGTGTGGATGCGCAGCCCCAGCATTTT. It is translated as CASISVDAQPQHF.

V gene TRBV10-3 combines with J gene TRBJ1-1; TRBD1 agrees at 10 bases. Germline V gene lookup returns CDR1 ENHRY and CDR2 SYGVKD. V trimming: 4 bases; J trimming: 5 bases; junction bases outside the gene matches: 7. The CDR3 spans 15 residues. The CDR3 loop is CAISGETGGSTEAFF. The CDR3 DNA follows: TGTGCCATCAGTGGGGAGACAGGGGGCAGTACTGAAGCTTTCTTT.

The chain joins TRBV6-5 to TRBJ1-2; 7 positions agree with TRBD1. After removal of 6 bases from V and 5 bases from J, the junction contained 9 bases not matched to a gene. Per germline, CDR1 MNHEY and CDR2 SVGAGI. CDR3 length: 14 amino acids. The CDR3 DNA sequence: TGTGCCAGCAGACCACCCGGGACAGCATATGGCTACACCTTC. It is translated as CASRPPGTAYGYTF.

The rearrangement links TRBV27 to TRBJ1-1, with D perhaps matching TRBD1 (5 bases). The V end lost 2 bases, the J end lost 1 base, and 8 bases lay between the germline ends. The CDR3 is 14 amino acids. CDR1 is MNHEY and CDR2 is SMNVEV in the germline V gene (reference sequence). CDR3 sequence reads: CASSLGATNTEAFF. The CDR3 region has the DNA TGTGCCAGCAGTTTAGGGGCTACGAACACTGAAGCTTTCTTT.

This clone was picked up one time. The rearrangement uses TRBV19 and TRBJ1-4; D not resolved. This CDR3 region has 15 residues. Trimming removed 3 bases from V and 8 bases from J, with 16 bases in between. Germline CDR1 LNHDA, CDR2 SQIVND (reference sequence). CDR3 coding DNA: TGTGCCAGTAGTATGGAGCCGAGTTACAAGGAAAAACTGTTTTTT. Residues: CASSMEPSYKEKLFF.

This clone has more than one count but fewer than ten. The chain is built from TRBV19 and TRBJ1-3; no reliable D call. Deletions cut 5 bases from V and 0 bases from J, with 14 bases between. CDR3 size: 16 residues. CDR1 is LNHDA, CDR2 SQIVND, per germline (reference sequence). The CDR3: CASSLLTDDSGNTIYF. The CDR3 coding sequence is TGTGCCAGTAGTCTCTTGACGGACGACTCTGGAAACACCATATATTTT.

The CDR3 is CASSDSLTDTQYF. The CDR3 bases are TGTGCCAGCAGCGACAGCCTTACAGATACGCAGTATTTT. The chain joins TRBV6-5 to TRBJ2-3, with D possibly being TRBD1 (5 bases). The CDR3 consists of 13 residues. CDR1 is MNHEY, CDR2 SVGAGI, per germline. Trimming removed 6 bases from V and 3 bases from J, with 10 bases in between.

On this clone: Other nucleotide sequences from this sample produce the same CDR3. The V call is TRBV19, the J call TRBJ1-3, with D possibly matching TRBD1 (6 bases). V lost 5 bases and J 0 bases, leaving 8 bases between the germline ends. The CDR3 covers 14 residues. Germline values: CDR1 LNHDA, CDR2 SQIVND (reference sequence). CDR3 amino acids: CASSLQGSGNTIYF. CDR3 coding DNA: TGTGCCAGTAGTCTACAGGGCTCTGGAAACACCATATATTTT.

The chain employs TRBV15 and TRBJ1-5; 7 bases line up with TRBD1. This CDR3 spans 13 amino acids. V gave up 8 bases and J gave up 2 bases; unmatched junction bases: 3. Germline loops: CDR1 LNHNV, CDR2 YYDKDF (reference sequence). CDR3 in DNA: TGTGCCACCGGGGACAGAGGCAATCAGCCCCAGCATTTT. Protein sequence: CATGDRGNQPQHF.

The chain joins TRBV27 to TRBJ2-1; 8 nucleotides match TRBD1. Germline CDR1 and CDR2: MNHEY and SMNVEV (reference sequence). With 2 bases clipped from V and 6 bases from J, the junction kept 6 bases outside the gene matches. The CDR3 is 15 amino acids. DNA of the CDR3: TGTGCCAGCAGTTTACGGACAGGGACCCCCAATGAGCAGTTCTTC. Protein product: CASSLRTGTPNEQFF.

V gene TRBV29-1 combines with J gene TRBJ1-2; no reliable D call. V was shortened by 3 bases and J by 0 bases, with 5 bases between the two germline ends. There are 12 residues in the CDR3. The germline CDR1 and CDR2 sequences are SQVTM and ANQGSEA. The CDR3 coding sequence is TGCAGCGTTGACGGGTCTAACTATGGCTACACCTTC. It encodes CSVDGSNYGYTF.